Below are 3 T cell receptor beta chains sequenced from a single sample in a study of beta chain features in type 1 diabetes (dated by TCRdb to the late 2010s). The receptor library was made with the immunoSEQ multiplex PCR assay. The High Capacity cDNA Reverse Transcription Kit was used to reverse transcribe all of the isolated RNA, meaning that expressed TCRB transcripts were what got sequenced. TCRdb re-hosts the immuneACCESS table, in-frame sequences only. Its copies lack some clones; in the studies checked, an unresolved V gene accounts for under half of them, and the cause for the rest is not known. Counted in this sample were 330,000 or so clones; roughly a fifth of them appeared once. Approximately 0.043% of the sample belongs to the ten largest clones. What was sequenced was naive CD4+ T cells from blood. Reading the label with the study, this specimen's cell subset or site is: true naive CD4+ T cells. The receptors originated from a woman aged 18-29 years in good health.

In regard to this clone: This sample also contains other DNA sequences that code for the same CDR3. This rearrangement joins TRBV5-1 to TRBJ2-5; the match to TRBD2 covers 8 bases. V lost 0 bases, J lost 5 bases, and 3 bases stayed unmatched. The CDR3 totals 14 residues. Germline CDR1 SGHRS, CDR2 YFSETQ. In DNA form, the CDR3 reads TGCGCCAGCAGCTTGGGACTAGCGAAGGAGACCCAGTACTTC. Protein sequence: CASSLGLAKETQYF. Full variable domain (rest looked up from reference TRBV5-1 and TRBJ2-5): KAGVTQTPRYLIKTRGQQVTLSCSPISGHRSVSWYQQTPGQGLQFLFEYFSETQRNKGNFPGRFSGRQFSNSRSEMNVSTLELGDSALYLCASSLGLAKETQYFGPGTRLLVL.

The rearrangement joins TRBV18 to TRBJ2-5; possible D gene TRBD1, 5 bases. Germline CDR1 KGHSH, CDR2 LQKENI. The V end was cut by 0 bases, the J end by 4 bases, with 6 bases between. This CDR3 contains 13 residues. The CDR3 spells CASSPPRAETQYF. CDR3 bases: TGTGCCAGCTCACCACCCAGGGCAGAGACCCAGTACTTC.

The rearrangement joins TRBV30 to TRBJ1-3; D gene unclear. CDR3 length: 14 amino acids. Trimming cost V 2 bases and J 1 base, with 9 bases left between them. Germline CDR1 GTSNPN, CDR2 SVGIG (reference sequence). The CDR3 loop is CAWSLGLSGNTIYF. CDR3 coding DNA: TGTGCCTGGAGTTTGGGCTTATCTGGAAACACCATATATTTT.